This entry lists 10 T cell receptor beta chains sequenced from one sample in a study of shared clonotypes between healthy human individuals. Only in-frame clones appear in the TCRdb table, and some are missing; sequencing was by immunoSEQ multiplex PCR. The data show over a million clones, with roughly 96% seen just once and roughly 1.2% held by the top ten. Sequencing was performed on naive CD4+ T cells sorted from blood. Subset of the sample: CD45RA+ positively selected. The receptors shown here come from a man aged 25 to 40 in good health.

This clone has only one observation. This chain joins TRBV5-4 and TRBJ2-7; no definite D call. Trimming removed 5 bases at V and 1 base at J, with 13 bases between. The CDR3 runs 14 residues. The germline CDR1 and CDR2 sequences are SGHNT and YYREEE (reference sequence). DNA for the CDR3: TGTGCCAGCAGTAGTCCAGCGATATCCTACGAGCAGTACTTC. This translates into CASSSPAISYEQYF.

The V and J genes are TRBV11-3 and TRBJ2-5; D gene ambiguous. CDR1 and CDR2 from the germline V gene are SGHNT and YENEEA. This CDR3 has 13 amino acids. Trimming removed 6 bases from V and 2 bases from J, with 10 bases in between. In DNA form, the CDR3 reads TGTGCCAGCAGTAGTACGGAACAAGAGACCCAGTACTTC. Amino acids: CASSSTEQETQYF.

The CDR3 is CAISDDGSHSGANVLTF. DNA of the CDR3: TGTGCCATCAGTGACGATGGCAGCCACTCTGGGGCCAACGTCCTGACTTTC. The rearrangement links TRBV10-3 to TRBJ2-6; no definite D call. CDR1 and CDR2 from the germline V gene are ENHRY and SYGVKD. The CDR3 has 17 residues. Trimming pared 3 bases from V and 0 bases from J, leaving 12 bases between.

The chain links TRBV4-3 to TRBJ1-1, with TRBD1 identical over 7 bases. Germline CDR1 reads LGHNA; CDR2 reads YSLEER. This CDR3 spans 15 amino acids. The V and J ends lost 4 bases and 0 bases, in that order; junction bases with no gene match: 5. The CDR3 sequence: CASSLGTVLNTEAFF. The CDR3 DNA follows: TGCGCCAGCAGCCTCGGGACAGTTCTGAACACTGAAGCTTTCTTT.

V gene TRBV15 combines with J gene TRBJ1-1, with TRBD1 identical over 9 bases. The J segment lost 5 bases and the V segment lost 6 bases, leaving 13 bases of the junction unmatched. Germline CDR1 and CDR2: LNHNV and YYDKDF (reference sequence). The CDR3 is made up of 16 amino acids. The CDR3 sequence: CATRKPGQGVGTEAFF. As DNA, the CDR3 is TGTGCCACCAGAAAGCCGGGACAGGGTGTAGGGACTGAAGCTTTCTTT.

J is TRBJ2-1 and V is TRBV5-1; 8 bases match TRBD1. The CDR3 contains 15 residues. CDR1 is SGHRS, CDR2 YFSETQ, per germline. After removal of 5 bases from V and 2 bases from J, the junction contained 6 bases not matched to a gene. The CDR3 sequence: CASRPGQDAYNEQFF. CDR3 coding DNA: TGCGCCAGCAGACCGGGACAGGACGCCTACAATGAGCAGTTCTTC. Drawing the rest from reference TRBV5-1 and TRBJ2-1, the complete variable domain is KAGVTQTPRYLIKTRGQQVTLSCSPISGHRSVSWYQQTPGQGLQFLFEYFSETQRNKGNFPGRFSGRQFSNSRSEMNVSTLELGDSALYLCASRPGQDAYNEQFFGPGTRLTVL.

The chain couples TRBV7-9 to TRBJ1-2; unclear D gene. CDR1 is SEHNR and CDR2 is FQNEAQ in the germline V gene (reference sequence). The CDR3 sequence is 12 residues long. V lost 5 bases and J lost 4, with 8 bases in between. The CDR3 reads CASSDSSYGYTF. DNA of the CDR3: TGTGCCAGCAGCGATAGTAGCTATGGCTACACCTTC.

This rearrangement joins TRBV11-2 to TRBJ2-7; D is possibly TRBD1 or TRBD2 (6 bases each). CDR3 size: 15 residues. The ends were cut back, 10 bases at V and 5 bases at J, with 24 bases in the middle. Germline CDR1 reads SGHAT; CDR2 reads FQNNGV. The CDR3 bases are TGTGCCACCAAGGGCGTCCAGGGGAGGTTGGACGAGCAGTACTTC. It specifies CATKGVQGRLDEQYF.

The rearrangement links TRBV2 to TRBJ2-6; D remains ambiguous. CDR1 is SNHLY, CDR2 FYNNEI, per germline. V was cut by 8 bases and J by 0 bases, with 17 bases left in between. The CDR3 is 17 residues long. CDR3 coding DNA: TGTGCCAGCCAAAAGTTGGGTGTGGTCTCTGGGGCCAACGTCCTGACTTTC. Translated, it gives CASQKLGVVSGANVLTF.

This chain joins TRBV5-1 and TRBJ2-1; possibly TRBD2 for D (6 bases). Germline CDR1 is SGHRS and CDR2 is YFSETQ. This CDR3 contains 14 residues. V was trimmed by 0 bases and J by 9 bases, leaving 13 bases between them. The CDR3 region is CASSLAGDFAEQFF. CDR3 in DNA: TGCGCCAGCAGCTTGGCGGGGGATTTCGCTGAGCAGTTCTTC.